This is a list of T cell receptor beta chains from one sample in a study of shared clonotypes between healthy human individuals. Clones were read by immunoSEQ multiplex PCR, and TCRdb kept only the in-frame ones, dropping some. The sample holds approximately 2,200,000 clones, about 93% seen once. Material for sequencing was naive CD8+ T cells from PBMCs. Receptors originate from a man between 18 and 29 years old in good health. Some clones in this sample may be carry-over from other donors' samples. Each CDR3 is given without its conserved first and last residue.

V: TRBV19; CDR3: ASSVSGTRGYEQY
V: TRBV7-9; CDR3: ASSLASTVPLHYYEQY
V: TRBV6-5; CDR3: ASSYSAGDLSYEQY
V: TRBV18; CDR3: ASSPGLVLPDTQY
V: TRBV5-8; CDR3: ASRSLRDRGYRDYGYT
V: TRBV27; CDR3: ASSPRLAGGRYEQY
V: TRBV6-5; CDR3: ASSFRGAYEQY
V: TRBV7-2; CDR3: ASSPPRGQEYQETQY
V: TRBV10-3; CDR3: AISETGRPNYGYT
V: TRBV27; CDR3: ASSLYRGTYEQY
V: TRBV9; CDR3: ASSLNRGPVYNEQF
V: TRBV4-3; CDR3: ASSQDPWGTENTEAF
V: TRBV7-3; CDR3: ASSRARDGEQY
V: TRBV4-2; CDR3: ASSQDGDRGSYGYT
V: TRBV15; CDR3: ATSLRTGGMNEQF
V: TRBV23-1; CDR3: ASPKQGCSNQPQH
V: TRBV7-8; CDR3: ASSETFAADTIY
V: TRBV5-6; CDR3: ASSLGDWANTEAF
V: TRBV29-1; CDR3: SVDVGSPYEQY
V: TRBV7-9; CDR3: ASIARGEAF
V: TRBV18; CDR3: ASSPLSMGTYEQY
V: TRBV28; CDR3: ASRRSWGMNTEAF
V: TRBV4-1; CDR3: ASSGVTGGEQY
V: TRBV7-9; CDR3: ASSLAMGVAGPPNEQY
V: TRBV27; CDR3: ASSPGHFTEAF
V: TRBV5-4; CDR3: ASSIRLASNEQF
V: TRBV4-1; CDR3: ASSEGGPAYEQY
V: TRBV7-9; CDR3: ASSDIGQGETQY
V: TRBV4-1; CDR3: ASSQVLDRANYGYT
V: TRBV6-5; CDR3: ASPDLLDTSGEQY
V: TRBV6-6; CDR3: ASSLTSPQETQY
V: TRBV29-1; CDR3: SVDAWLAPERADTQY
V: TRBV7-9; CDR3: ASSPDTGPRSNQPQH
V: TRBV7-9; CDR3: ASSRAGQGAFWAQY
V: TRBV28; CDR3: ASSSPDTSSYEQY
V: TRBV19; CDR3: ASSIWTTTPGEQY
V: TRBV11-2; CDR3: ASSPTGLGQPQH
V: TRBV7-9; CDR3: ASSLLRSYGYT
V: TRBV6-5; CDR3: ASSSLTGGGLETQY
V: TRBV19; CDR3: ASSTWTGQNGYT
V: TRBV5-1; CDR3: ASSSRVNTEAF
V: TRBV29-1; CDR3: SVEDQGGANVLT
V: TRBV9; CDR3: ASSPGTGLFGYT
V: TRBV5-4; CDR3: ASAQGVELF
V: TRBV4-2; CDR3: ASSQALAGGAGTGELF
V: TRBV7-2; CDR3: ASSRPTSGSEFHTGELF
V: TRBV27; CDR3: ASSPQWRDRGQETQY
V: TRBV11-2; CDR3: ASSLDRAGYQPQH
V: TRBV27; CDR3: ASAGNGEQY
V: TRBV5-6; CDR3: ASSSGGIPGLYNEQF
V: TRBV2; CDR3: ASSEGARIAGDLGLEQF
V: TRBV7-9; CDR3: ASTTSRGANTGELF
V: TRBV9; CDR3: ASSARGGVDEQF
V: TRBV6-1; CDR3: ASRSGREAF
V: TRBV7-9; CDR3: ASSILERESTDTQY
V: TRBV9; CDR3: ASSKGTENTEAF
V: TRBV5-6; CDR3: ASSSGTGLAYEQY
V: TRBV29-1; CDR3: SVVLVDTETEAF
V: TRBV15; CDR3: ATSRFTEYMNTEAF
V: TRBV5-1; CDR3: ASSLTGGSYNEQF